A selection of T cell receptor beta chains follows, all from one sample in a study of blood T cells in healthy people across ages. TCRdb passed the 5' RACE reads through MiXCR, listing each CDR3 protein once. The data show about 1.1 million distinct CDR3 sequences, 30% to 40% seen once. Sequencing was done on a sample of blood. These receptor sequences come from a young man in good health. Each CDR3 is given with its conserved first and last residue. D genes are given only for firm matches. The size entry is marked missing in some rows and otherwise reads once, few, many or a size class.

d_call	v_call	j_call	clone_size	cdr3_nt	cdr3_aa
TRBD1	TRBV13	TRBJ1-2	few	TGTGCCAGCAGCGGGCGGGACAGATCTAACTATGGCTACACCTTC	CASSGRDRSNYGYTF
-	TRBV5-1	TRBJ2-1	few	TGCGCCAGCAGCAGACAAGGGGCTAGCGAAAATGAGCAGTTCTTC	CASSRQGASENEQFF
-	TRBV10-3	TRBJ1-1	-	TGTGCCGCCTGGGGGGGAGAGGGCACTGAAGCTTTCTTT	CAAWGGEGTEAFF
TRBD1	TRBV6-1	TRBJ2-5	-	TGTGCCAGCAGTGACATCGGGACAGGGTTGGAGACCCAGTACTTC	CASSDIGTGLETQYF
TRBD2	TRBV25-1	TRBJ2-3	many	TGTGCCAGCAGTGATCCGTCCGGGGCTAGCGGTAGCACAGATACGCAGTATTTT	CASSDPSGASGSTDTQYF
-	TRBV25-1	TRBJ1-1	-	TGTGCCAGCAGCATGGCGGGTGCGAACACTGAAGCTTTCTTT	CASSMAGANTEAFF
-	TRBV10-3	TRBJ1-2	-	TGTGCCGTCAGTGAGTCCGGGTTCATAGGCTATGGCTACACCTTC	CAVSESGFIGYGYTF
-	TRBV9	TRBJ1-5	-	TGTGCCAGCAGCTCCGACAGCCGCAATCAGCCCCAGCATTTT	CASSSDSRNQPQHF
TRBD2	TRBV7-9	TRBJ2-7	-	TGTGCCAGCAGCCGGACTAGCGGGGGCAACGAGCAGTACTTC	CASSRTSGGNEQYF
TRBD2	TRBV12-3/TRBV12-4	TRBJ2-3	-	TGTACCAGCAGTTTACGGCTAGCGGGGAACACAGATACGCAGTATTTT	CTSSLRLAGNTDTQYF